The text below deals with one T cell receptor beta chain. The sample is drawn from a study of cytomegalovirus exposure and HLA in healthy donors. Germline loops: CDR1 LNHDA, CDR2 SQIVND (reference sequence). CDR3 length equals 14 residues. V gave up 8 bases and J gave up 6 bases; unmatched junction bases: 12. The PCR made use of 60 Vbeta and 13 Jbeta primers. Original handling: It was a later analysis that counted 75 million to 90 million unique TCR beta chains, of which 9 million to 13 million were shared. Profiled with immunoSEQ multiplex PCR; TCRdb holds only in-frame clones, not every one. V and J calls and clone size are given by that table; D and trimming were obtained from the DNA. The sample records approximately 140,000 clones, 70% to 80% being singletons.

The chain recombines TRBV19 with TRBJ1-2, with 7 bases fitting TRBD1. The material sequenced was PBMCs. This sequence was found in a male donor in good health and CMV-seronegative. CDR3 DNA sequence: TGTGCCAGTGACCCCGGCGGCAGGGGGGATGGCTACACCTTC. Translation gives CASDPGGRGDGYTF.